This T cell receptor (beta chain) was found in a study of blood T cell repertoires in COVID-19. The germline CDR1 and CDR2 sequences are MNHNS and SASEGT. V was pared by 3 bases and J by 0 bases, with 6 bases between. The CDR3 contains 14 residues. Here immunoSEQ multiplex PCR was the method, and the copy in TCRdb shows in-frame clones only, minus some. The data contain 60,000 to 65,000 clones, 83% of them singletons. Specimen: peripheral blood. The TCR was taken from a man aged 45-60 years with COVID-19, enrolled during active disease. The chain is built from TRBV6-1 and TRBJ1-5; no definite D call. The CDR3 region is CASSDSYSNQPQHF. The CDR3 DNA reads TGTGCCAGCAGTGACAGTTATAGCAATCAGCCCCAGCATTTT.